The present entry profiles one TCR beta chain with its context. The antigen remains undetermined. This sample is part of a study of T cell responses to AZD1222 COVID-19 vaccine. Study-level results: Unmutated variant regions are reportedly the target of nearly half of TCRs that are spike-specific. Spike regions recognized by vaccine-associated CD4 TCRs spanned the protein, led by 160-218 and 743-854. Clonal diversity was possibly underestimated, and white British individuals and females predominated among donors.

Produced via immunoSEQ multiplex PCR; TCRdb's table is partial and in-frame only. The sample includes 150,000 to 200,000 clones, 90% to 95% of them seen just once. Trimming took 3 bases from V and 5 from J; bases not matched to a gene: 9. Germline V gene data show CDR1 as SGHKS and CDR2 as YYEKEE (reference sequence). This CDR3 has 17 amino acids. Sequencing used peripheral blood, obtained 28 days after the second AZD1222 dose. V usage is TRBV5-5 and J usage is TRBJ2-5, with 14 bases that match TRBD2. The receptor was derived from an adult who received the AZD1222 COVID-19 vaccine. The CDR3 loop reads CASSSSTSGRADETQYF. The CDR3 nucleotides read TGTGCCAGCAGCTCGTCGACTAGCGGGAGGGCCGACGAGACCCAGTACTTC.